The 2 T cell receptor beta chains below come from one sample, sequenced in a study of blood T cell repertoires in COVID-19. Repertoires were generated with immunoSEQ multiplex PCR, while TCRdb's copy carries only in-frame clones and drops some. Of around 100,000 clones in the sample, 80% to 90% are singletons; the top ten hold approximately 30%. The sample was peripheral blood. These receptors came from a woman older than 75 with acute or convalescent COVID-19.

CDR3: CASSLDSSNQPQHF. DNA for the CDR3: TGCGCCAGCAGCTTGGACAGTAGCAATCAGCCCCAGCATTTT. This sequence joins TRBV5-1 and TRBJ1-5; D gene unclear. CDR3 size: 14 residues. In germline, CDR1 is SGHRS, CDR2 YFSETQ. The V gene lost 0 bases and the J gene lost 0 bases, with 4 bases spanning the gap.

The chain uses TRBV19 and TRBJ2-5, with D unresolved. Trimming shortened V by 0 bases and J by 1 base, and 12 bases separated the two germline ends. There are 16 residues in the CDR3. The V gene's germline CDR1 is LNHDA and CDR2 SQIVND (reference sequence). The DNA of the CDR3 is TGTGCCAGTAGTATAGAGAGAGACAACGGCCAAGAGACCCAGTACTTC. The encoded protein is CASSIERDNGQETQYF. The full variable domain, completed using reference TRBV19 and TRBJ2-5, is DGGITQSPKYLFRKEGQNVTLSCEQNLNHDAMYWYRQDPGQGLRLIYYSQIVNDFQKGDIAEGYSVSREKKESFPLTVTSAQKNPTAFYLCASSIERDNGQETQYFGPGTRLLVL.